Presented here are 3 T cell receptor beta chains from one specimen sequenced in a study of cytotoxic CD8 clonotypes in ibrutinib-treated CLL. Profiling relied on immunoSEQ multiplex PCR, and the TCRdb table lists in-frame clones only, not all of them. The sample yields roughly 200,000 clones, about 72% seen once. The sample consisted of PBMCs, taken after 24 months of ibrutinib treatment. The receptors were sampled from a human donor with chronic lymphocytic leukemia.

The chain links TRBV30 to TRBJ1-5; D is uncertain. In germline, CDR1 is GTSNPN, CDR2 SVGIG (reference sequence). Trimming shortened V by 2 bases and J by 4 bases, and 9 bases separated the two germline ends. CDR3 length equals 13 residues. CDR3 DNA sequence: TGTGCCTGGAGTCAGGTAGCTAATCAGCCCCAGCATTTT. It is translated as CAWSQVANQPQHF.

J is TRBJ2-7 and V is TRBV27; D not certain. This CDR3 has 11 residues. Germline-derived CDR1 and CDR2 are MNHEY and SMNVEV (reference sequence). The germline V and J ends were trimmed by 4 bases and 1 base, with 2 bases remaining between them. The CDR3 DNA follows: TGTGCCAGCAGTTGGTCCTACGAGCAGTACTTC. This codes for CASSWSYEQYF.

The gene calls are TRBV11-1 and TRBJ1-2; D unresolved. The CDR3 is 15 residues long. V lost 5 bases and J lost 7, with 20 bases in between. The germline V gene encodes CDR1 SGHAT and CDR2 FQDESV (reference sequence). The CDR3 is CASSMGNLYVGGYTF. CDR3 DNA sequence: TGTGCCAGCAGCATGGGAAACCTATATGTTGGTGGCTACACCTTC.